Given below is one T cell receptor (beta chain) in context. No antigen is known for it. Distinct nucleotide sequences in the sample also encode this CDR3. This sample is drawn from a study of cytomegalovirus exposure and HLA in healthy donors. Overall study results and limits: In all likelihood, a cluster of highly shared sequence variants was a sequencing artifact. A later analysis associated 15,000 or so TCR beta sequences with HLA alleles at a 0.05 false discovery rate.

The PCR made use of 60 Vbeta and 13 Jbeta primers. Generated by immunoSEQ multiplex PCR, the TCRdb table keeps only in-frame clones and is missing some. The repertoire includes tens of thousands of clones, about 60% of them detected once, and about a fifth sits in the top ten. Germline values: CDR1 SGDLS, CDR2 YYNGEE. The CDR3 length is 15 residues. V was clipped by 4 bases and J by 0 bases, with 10 bases between them. This TCR was sampled from a man between 45 and 60 years old in good health and CMV-seropositive. Sequencing was performed on PBMCs. The chain employs TRBV9 and TRBJ2-2; a possible D gene is TRBD2 (5 bases). The CDR3 sequence: CASSFRGTNTGELFF. The DNA for the CDR3 is TGTGCCAGCAGCTTTCGGGGAACGAACACCGGGGAGCTGTTTTTT. Full variable domain (outside the CDR3, taken from reference TRBV9 and TRBJ2-2): DSGVTQTPKHLITATGQRVTLRCSPRSGDLSVYWYQQSLDQGLQFLIQYYNGEERAKGNILERFSAQQFPDLHSELNLSSLELGDSALYFCASSFRGTNTGELFFGEGSRLTVL.